The 7 T cell receptor beta chains presented below share a single source sample, sequenced in a study of T cell repertoires in cytomegalovirus infection. Via MiXCR, TCRdb re-called the reads, giving one row per CDR3 protein. This repertoire shows 250,000 to 300,000 distinct CDR3 sequences, approximately 14% found once; its top ten account for around 8.7%. Sequencing was performed on PBMCs. The receptors derive from a human donor in good health (CMV status not recorded). Some clones in this sample may be carry-over from other donors' samples.

The chain uses TRBV12-3 or TRBV12-4 and TRBJ1-1, with no clear D. The length of the CDR3 is 14 residues. Trimming removed 6 bases from V and 1 base from J, with 12 bases in between. The CDR3 DNA follows: TGTGCCAGCAGCCAGACGAAGGAGAACACTGAAGCTTTCTTT. Amino acids: CASSQTKENTEAFF.

This clonotype has only a few counts. This rearrangement joins TRBV29-1 to TRBJ1-1, with 8 bases lining up with TRBD1. V was clipped by 4 bases and J by 2 bases; unmatched bases: 12. The CDR3 sequence is 16 residues long. CDR1 is SQVTM and CDR2 is ANQGSEA in the germline V gene. CDR3: CSVGLGQDTLNTEAFF. CDR3 sequence (DNA): TGCAGCGTTGGGTTGGGACAGGACACCCTAAACACTGAAGCTTTCTTT.

A few counts support this clonotype. V is TRBV19 and J is TRBJ1-2; TRBD1 agrees at 7 bases. V shed 1 base, J shed 2 bases, and the junction held 7 bases outside the gene matches. Germline values: CDR1 LNHDA, CDR2 SQIVND (reference sequence). The CDR3 covers 16 residues. Written as DNA, the CDR3 is TGTGCCAGTAGTATAGGGGGGACAGTGAAGAACTATGGCTACACCTTC. It is translated as CASSIGGTVKNYGYTF.

For this clonotype: With a much larger clone just one base away, this may be a read error. This sequence joins TRBV12-3 or TRBV12-4 and TRBJ2-1; TRBD2 matches 7 bases. The CDR3 runs 15 residues. Trimming at V came to 5 bases and at J to 9 bases, leaving 13 bases not matched to a gene. The CDR3 reads CASSPTSSKRGEQFF. The CDR3 DNA is TGTGCCAGCAGTCCCACCTCCTCTAAGCGGGGTGAGCAGTTCTTC.

This clonotype was recorded many times. The rearrangement joins TRBV9 to TRBJ2-3; 8 bases are shared with TRBD1. The CDR3 consists of 15 residues. The V gene end was trimmed by 3 bases and the J gene end by 4 bases; junction bases not matched to a gene: 7. Germline CDR1 is SGDLS and CDR2 is YYNGEE. CDR3 loop: CASSGTTGVADTQYF. The CDR3 nucleotides read TGTGCCAGCAGCGGAACGACAGGGGTGGCAGATACGCAGTATTTT.

This clonotype was detected ten times or more. CDR3 DNA sequence: TGTGCCAGCAGCTTAGACGGCAGGACAACAGCAGGGTCACCCCTCCACTTT. It yields the protein CASSLDGRTTAGSPLHF. V is TRBV7-4 and J is TRBJ1-6; D perhaps matches TRBD1 (5 bases). CDR3 size: 17 residues. Trimming left V 1 base short and J 10 bases short, with 20 bases between. From germline, CDR1 is SGHVT and CDR2 SQSDAQ.

V gene TRBV28 combines with J gene TRBJ1-2, with D perhaps TRBD1 (5 bases). Trimming removed 2 bases from V and 4 bases from J, with 17 bases in between. The CDR3 covers 16 residues. The germline gives CDR1 MDHEN, CDR2 SYDVKM. The CDR3 region is CASSLRDGGPSYGYTF. The DNA for the CDR3 is TGTGCCAGCAGTTTAAGGGACGGGGGACCTAGCTATGGCTACACCTTC.